This T cell receptor beta chain was observed in a study of T cells in localized non-small cell lung cancer. Study findings and constraints: Uninvolved nearby lung showed the greatest T cell clonality, exceeding that found in tumor. Because only a single region of the tumor was sequenced, heterogeneity remains possible. Patients showing higher blood T cell density tended to see longer overall survival. Of the top 100 tumor clones, median 57 were in adjacent lung, 25 to 30 among its top 100.

Assay used: immunoSEQ multiplex PCR; TCRdb lists only in-frame clones, some missing. The sample shows 72,000 or so clones, around 85% of them seen only once. The CDR3 has 14 residues. Germline CDR1 is SGHNT and CDR2 is YYREEE (reference sequence). Between the trimmed V and J ends, which lost 3 bases and 4 bases, there was a span of 13 bases. Comment on this clone: Its antigen is currently unknown.

The chain recombines TRBV5-4 with TRBJ2-5; D may match TRBD1 or TRBD2 (5 bases each). The material sequenced was peripheral blood, taken before any cancer treatment. This sequence was found in a male donor at least 60 years old with stage III squamous cell lung carcinoma. The CDR3 protein is CASSSGPLGETQYF. The CDR3 bases are TGTGCCAGCAGCTCGGGACCCCTGGGAGAGACCCAGTACTTC. Full variable domain (outside the CDR3, taken from reference TRBV5-4 and TRBJ2-5): ETGVTQSPTHLIKTRGQQVTLRCSSQSGHNTVSWYQQALGQGPQFIFQYYREEENGRGNFPPRFSGLQFPNYSSELNVNALELDDSALYLCASSSGPLGETQYFGPGTRLLVL.